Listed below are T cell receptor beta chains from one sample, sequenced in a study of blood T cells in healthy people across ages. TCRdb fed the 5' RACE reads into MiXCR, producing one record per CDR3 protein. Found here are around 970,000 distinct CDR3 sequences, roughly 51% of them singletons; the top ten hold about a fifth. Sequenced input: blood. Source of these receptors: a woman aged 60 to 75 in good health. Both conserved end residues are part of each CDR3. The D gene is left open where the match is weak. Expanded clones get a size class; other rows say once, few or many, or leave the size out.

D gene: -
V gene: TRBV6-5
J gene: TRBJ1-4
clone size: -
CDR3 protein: CASSADWAAEKLFF
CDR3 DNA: TGTGCCAGCAGCGCCGACTGGGCGGCTGAAAAACTGTTTTTT

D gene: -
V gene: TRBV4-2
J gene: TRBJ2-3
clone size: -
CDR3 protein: CASSQALTQGTDTQYF
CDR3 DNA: TGTGCCAGCAGCCAAGCCCTCACACAAGGAACAGATACGCAGTATTTT

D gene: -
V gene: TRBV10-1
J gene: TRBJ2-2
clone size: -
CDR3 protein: CASSEIRNTGELFF
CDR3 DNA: TGCGCCAGCAGTGAAATAAGGAACACCGGGGAGCTGTTTTTT

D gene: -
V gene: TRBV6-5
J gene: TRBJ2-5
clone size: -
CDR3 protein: CASSSGRETQYF
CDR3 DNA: TGTGCCAGCAGTTCAGGGAGAGAGACCCAGTACTTC

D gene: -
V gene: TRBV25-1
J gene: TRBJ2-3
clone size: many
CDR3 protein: CASGISTDTQYF
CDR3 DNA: TGTGCCAGCGGAATATCCACAGATACGCAGTATTTT

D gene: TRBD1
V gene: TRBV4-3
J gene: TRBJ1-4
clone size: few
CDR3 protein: CASSQDRRQGGEKLFF
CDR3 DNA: TGCGCCAGCAGCCAAGATCGACGGCAGGGGGGCGAAAAACTGTTTTTT

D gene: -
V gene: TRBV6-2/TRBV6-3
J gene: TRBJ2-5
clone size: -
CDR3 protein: CASSYGATRRETQYF
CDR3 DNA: TGTGCCAGCAGTTATGGCGCTACTCGGCGGGAGACCCAGTACTTC

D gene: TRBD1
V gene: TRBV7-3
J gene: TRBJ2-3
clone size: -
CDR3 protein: CASSSQGAAADTQYF
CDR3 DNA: TGTGCCAGCAGCTCCCAGGGGGCTGCCGCCGATACGCAGTATTTT

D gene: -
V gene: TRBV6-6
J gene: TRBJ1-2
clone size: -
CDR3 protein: CASSQRGDGYTF
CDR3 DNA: TGTGCCAGCAGCCAGAGGGGGGATGGCTACACCTTC

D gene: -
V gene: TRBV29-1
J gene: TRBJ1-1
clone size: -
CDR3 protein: CSVVYSTEAFF
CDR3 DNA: TGCAGCGTTGTATACAGCACTGAAGCTTTCTTT

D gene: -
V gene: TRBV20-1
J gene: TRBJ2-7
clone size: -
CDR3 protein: CSASDGPYEQYF
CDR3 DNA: TGCAGTGCATCTGACGGACCCTACGAGCAGTACTTC

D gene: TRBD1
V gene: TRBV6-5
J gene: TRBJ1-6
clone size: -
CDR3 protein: CASSYRTGVSPLHF
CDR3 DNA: TGTGCCAGCAGTTACCGGACAGGGGTTTCACCCCTCCACTTT

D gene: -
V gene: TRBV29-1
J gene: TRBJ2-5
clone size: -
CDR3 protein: CSVEGQHQGTQYF
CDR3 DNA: TGCAGCGTTGAGGGGCAGCACCAAGGGACCCAGTACTTC

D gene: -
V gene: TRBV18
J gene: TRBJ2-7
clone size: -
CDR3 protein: CASSPQQGHSYEQYF
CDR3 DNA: TGTGCCAGCTCACCACAGCAGGGACACTCCTACGAGCAGTACTTC

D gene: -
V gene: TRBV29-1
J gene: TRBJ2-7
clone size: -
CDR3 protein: CSVEKGDSSYEQYF
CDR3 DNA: TGCAGCGTTGAAAAGGGAGATAGCTCCTACGAGCAGTACTTC

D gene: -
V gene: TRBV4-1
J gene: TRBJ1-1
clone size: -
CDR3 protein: CASSQADNTEAFF
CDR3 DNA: TGCGCCAGCAGCCAAGCGGATAACACTGAAGCTTTCTTT

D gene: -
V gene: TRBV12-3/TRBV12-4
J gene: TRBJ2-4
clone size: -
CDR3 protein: CASSLIAAKNIQYF
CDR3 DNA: TGTGCCAGCAGTTTGATCGCAGCCAAAAACATTCAGTACTTC

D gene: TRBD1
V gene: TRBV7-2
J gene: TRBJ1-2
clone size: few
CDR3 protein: CASSLGGGDGYTF
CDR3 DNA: TGTGCCAGCAGCTTGGGAGGGGGCGACGGCTACACCTTC

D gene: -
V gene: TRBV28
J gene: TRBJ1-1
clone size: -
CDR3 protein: CASRLRSTEAFF
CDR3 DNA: TGTGCCAGCAGATTGCGGAGCACTGAAGCTTTCTTT

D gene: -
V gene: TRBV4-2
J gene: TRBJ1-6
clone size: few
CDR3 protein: CASSQERGPLHF
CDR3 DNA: TGTGCCAGCAGCCAAGAACGGGGCCCCCTCCACTTT

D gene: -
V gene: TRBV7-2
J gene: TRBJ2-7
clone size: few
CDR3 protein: CASSRGRSSYEQYF
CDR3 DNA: TGTGCCAGCAGCCGGGGACGGAGCTCTTACGAGCAGTACTTC

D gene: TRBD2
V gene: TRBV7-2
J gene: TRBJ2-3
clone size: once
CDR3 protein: CASSVLAGVDTQYF
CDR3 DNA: TGTGCCAGCAGCGTACTAGCGGGAGTGGATACGCAGTATTTT

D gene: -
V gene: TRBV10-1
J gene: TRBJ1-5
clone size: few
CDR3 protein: CASSESPDQPQHF
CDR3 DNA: TGCGCCAGCAGTGAGTCCCCTGATCAGCCCCAGCATTTT

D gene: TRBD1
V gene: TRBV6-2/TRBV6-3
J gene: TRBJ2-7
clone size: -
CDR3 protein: CASSKDRGHEQYF
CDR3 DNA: TGTGCCAGCAGTAAGGACAGGGGGCACGAGCAGTACTTC

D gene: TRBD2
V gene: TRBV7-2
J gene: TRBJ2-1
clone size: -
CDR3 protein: CASSPRTSWGEQFF
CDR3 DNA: TGTGCCAGCAGCCCCCGGACTAGTTGGGGTGAGCAGTTCTTC

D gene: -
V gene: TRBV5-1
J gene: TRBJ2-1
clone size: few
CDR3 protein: CASSAWSGEYNEQFF
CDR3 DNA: TGCGCCAGCAGCGCCTGGAGCGGAGAATACAATGAGCAGTTCTTC

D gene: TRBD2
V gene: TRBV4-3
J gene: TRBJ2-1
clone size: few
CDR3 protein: CASSQDNSAVAGYNEQFF
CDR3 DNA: TGCGCCAGCAGCCAAGATAATAGCGCGGTAGCGGGATATAATGAGCAGTTCTTC

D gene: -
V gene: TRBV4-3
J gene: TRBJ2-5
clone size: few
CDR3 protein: CASSQELKETQYF
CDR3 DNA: TGCGCCAGCAGCCAAGAACTCAAAGAGACCCAGTACTTC

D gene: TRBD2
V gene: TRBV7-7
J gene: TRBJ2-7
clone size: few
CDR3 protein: CASSAATSPGGEQYF
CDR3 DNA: TGTGCCAGCAGCGCGGCTACTAGCCCGGGGGGAGAGCAGTACTTC

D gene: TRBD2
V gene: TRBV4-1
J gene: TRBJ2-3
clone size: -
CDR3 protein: CASSQEGSGKADTQYF
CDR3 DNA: TGCGCCAGCAGCCAAGAAGGGAGCGGGAAGGCAGATACGCAGTATTTT

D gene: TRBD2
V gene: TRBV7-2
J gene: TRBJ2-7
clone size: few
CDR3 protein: CASIKTSGRSHEQYF
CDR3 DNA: TGTGCCAGCATCAAAACTAGCGGGAGATCCCACGAGCAGTACTTC

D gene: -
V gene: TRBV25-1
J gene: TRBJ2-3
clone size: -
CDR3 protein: CASRRLDTQYF
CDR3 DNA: TGTGCCAGCCGAAGGTTAGATACGCAGTATTTT

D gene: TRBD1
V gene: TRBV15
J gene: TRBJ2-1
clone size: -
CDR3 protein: CATSPTGALLYNEQFF
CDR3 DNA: TGTGCCACCAGTCCAACAGGGGCCCTACTATACAATGAGCAGTTCTTC

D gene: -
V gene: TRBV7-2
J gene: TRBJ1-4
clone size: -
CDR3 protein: CASSLSRVSEKLFF
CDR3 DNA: TGTGCCAGCAGCTTAAGCAGGGTCTCTGAAAAACTGTTTTTT

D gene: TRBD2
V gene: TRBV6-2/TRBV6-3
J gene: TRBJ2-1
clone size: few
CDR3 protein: CASSSSLRTSGSRNEQFF
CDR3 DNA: TGTGCCAGCAGTTCTTCTCTTCGTACTAGCGGGAGTAGAAATGAGCAGTTCTTC

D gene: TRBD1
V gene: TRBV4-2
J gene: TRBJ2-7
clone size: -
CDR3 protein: CASSQEGRDRGIGRIQYEQYF
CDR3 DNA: TGTGCCAGCAGCCAAGAGGGGAGGGACAGGGGTATCGGGAGAATTCAGTACGAGCAGTACTTC

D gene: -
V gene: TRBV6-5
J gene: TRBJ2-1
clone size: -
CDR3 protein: CASKEGGSYNEQFF
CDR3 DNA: TGTGCCAGCAAGGAGGGGGGCTCCTACAATGAGCAGTTCTTC